The text below deals with one TCR beta chain. Its antigen remains undetermined. No quality values exist for individual bases; no much larger clone is one base distant. The data stem from a study of blood T cell repertoires in COVID-19 (dated by TCRdb to about 2020). Notes on the research overall: Collaborator samples came from the United States, Italy and Spain and covered acute and convalescent phases of COVID-19. A freely available public database, intended as a resource for researchers studying the immune response to SARS-CoV-2, is where the repertoires were released. The material from the prospective study consisted of cDNA or gDNA derived from T cells, B-cell-depleted T cells, or PBMCs. Samples were obtained from the ongoing ImmuneRACE study (first 160 participants) and from 1,200 or so subjects provided by 6 global collaborators. Sample metadata almost always included a de-identified subject ID, COVID-19 status, age in years and sex. Where available, HLA class I and class II types were obtained from metadata supplied by the sample provider rather than from assay-based typing. Deeply sampled blood TCRbeta repertoires from subjects exposed to, actively infected with, or recovered from COVID-19 were included in the dataset.

Collaborating institutions collected whole blood in K2EDTA tubes following their own protocols. For TCRbeta analysis, collaborators shipped samples as frozen whole blood, isolated PBMCs, or DNA extracted from either of those sample types. TCRbeta CDR3 regions were amplified from genomic DNA using the immunoSEQ Assay, a bias-controlled multiplex PCR. In the authors' own workflow: Nucleated cell counts per sample were estimated from amplification of reference gene primers within the assay. To quantify the absolute abundance of each unique TCRbeta CDR3 rearrangement, sequence reads were collapsed and filtered. Productive Simpson clonality was computed per sample as the square root of Simpson's diversity index over productive rearrangements. This is the immuneACCESS table as TCRdb keeps it, with only in-frame sequences that have V and J called. A part of the clones is gone; compared with another copy, unresolved V genes explain less than half, and the rest is unexplained. D and trimming come from the DNA, and the V and J calls and clone size come from that table. This sample holds 140,000 or so clones; over 80% were observed only once. The top ten clones comprise over 0.8% of the sample.

Including the terminal cysteine and phenylalanine, the CDR3 comprises 16 residues. Only CDR3 DNA is held: 48 bases, read in frame from base 1. Sequences GTSNPN (CDR1) and SVGIG (CDR2) are obtained from the germline V gene (reference sequence). Unmatched junction bases come to 9, with V trimmed by 0 bases and J by 4 bases. On the study overall, not on this receptor specifically: How much clinical and demographic metadata was included differed by source and by participant, and the metadata was provided uncurated.

The receptor's source is a woman in her forties or fifties with acute or convalescent COVID-19. The sample was peripheral blood. The chain uses TRBV30 and TRBJ2-5, with TRBD2 matching 9 junction bases. Here the CDR3 is given as CAWSVLRGGRLETQYF. The DNA sequence reads TGTGCCTGGAGTGTACTGCGGGGGGGGAGGTTAGAGACCCAGTACTTC.